These 18 T cell receptor beta chains originate from one sample sequenced in a study of radiotherapy plus CTLA-4 blockade in lung cancer. The table came from immunoSEQ multiplex PCR; TCRdb's copy has only in-frame clones and leaves some out. The table records 85,000 to 95,000 clones, approximately 78% of them present only once. Sequenced here: peripheral blood, sampled from a patient treated with radiotherapy plus ipilimumab. Source of these receptors: a human donor with non-small cell lung cancer that progressed on radiotherapy plus ipilimumab.

The chain joins TRBV9 to TRBJ1-2, with 12 bases matching TRBD1. CDR3 length equals 15 residues. Germline CDR1 and CDR2: SGDLS and YYNGEE. With V trimmed by 4 bases and J by 8 bases, 9 bases remained unmatched. The CDR3 sequence is CASSLTGTGGAGYTF. CDR3 bases: TGTGCCAGCAGCCTTACCGGGACAGGGGGCGCGGGCTACACCTTC.

The J gene is TRBJ2-7, the V gene TRBV5-8; 7 bases fit TRBD1. With 3 bases clipped from V and 3 bases from J, the junction kept 9 bases outside the gene matches. This CDR3 has 15 residues. Germline CDR1 and CDR2: SGHTS and YDEGEE. For the CDR3, the DNA is TGTGCCAGCAGCTCCAAGAGGGGACAGTTCTACGAGCAGTACGTC. Protein sequence: CASSSKRGQFYEQYV.

The rearrangement links TRBV9 to TRBJ1-1; perhaps TRBD1 as D (5 bases). This CDR3 comprises 16 residues. Trimming took 0 bases from V and 0 from J, leaving 12 bases between them. Germline CDR1 is SGDLS and CDR2 is YYNGEE. The CDR3 sequence is CASSVGGTLMNTEAFF. CDR3 coding DNA: TGTGCCAGCAGCGTAGGGGGGACCCTCATGAACACTGAAGCTTTCTTT.

This rearrangement joins TRBV28 to TRBJ2-7, with 12 bases aligning to TRBD2. The CDR3 loop spans 16 amino acids. Germline CDR1 reads MDHEN; CDR2 reads SYDVKM. J gave up 3 bases and V 6 bases, and 9 bases lay outside the gene matches. The CDR3 loop reads CASSPPTSGRNYEQYF. In nucleotides, the CDR3 is TGTGCCAGCAGCCCTCCCACTAGCGGGAGGAACTACGAGCAGTACTTC.

This clone was picked up one time. V gene TRBV7-6 combines with J gene TRBJ1-5; D is unclear. The CDR3 totals 15 residues. The V gene's germline CDR1 is SGHVS and CDR2 FNYEAQ. V lost 5 bases and J lost 7, with 18 bases in between. CDR3 bases: TGTGCCAGCAGCCAGAAAGCGGGAGGTCGGCAGCCCCAGCATTTT. Its protein is CASSQKAGGRQPQHF.

The chain combines TRBV5-6 with TRBJ1-1; D is unresolved. Germline V CDR1 and CDR2: SGHDT, YYEEEE. V lost 4 bases and J 2 bases, leaving 15 bases between the germline ends. The CDR3 sequence is 15 residues long. CDR3 DNA: TGTGCCAGCAGCCCTGGGCGTCTTTATAACACTGAAGCTTTCTTT. Protein product: CASSPGRLYNTEAFF.

The V call is TRBV28, the J call TRBJ1-2, with no clear D. CDR3 size: 12 residues. V was pared by 4 bases and J by 4 bases, with 7 bases between. Germline lookup yields CDR1 MDHEN and CDR2 SYDVKM. CDR3 loop: CASSSRGYGYTF. CDR3 sequence (DNA): TGTGCCAGCAGTTCTAGAGGCTATGGCTACACCTTC.

V and J are TRBV5-5 and TRBJ2-3; the match to TRBD2 covers 11 bases. V lost 5 bases to trimming and J lost 2 bases; unmatched junction nucleotides: 4. The CDR3 length is 15 residues. Per germline, CDR1 SGHKS and CDR2 YYEKEE (reference sequence). The CDR3 region is CASRKGLAVTDTQYF. CDR3 nucleotide sequence: TGTGCCAGCAGGAAGGGACTAGCGGTCACAGATACGCAGTATTTT.

The chain carries TRBV7-2 and TRBJ2-2; D not resolved. Trimming left V 5 bases short and J 6 bases short, with 10 bases between. Germline CDR1 SGHTA, CDR2 FQGNSA. The CDR3 runs to 13 residues. As DNA, the CDR3 is TGTGCCAGCAGCGTCCCTAGGTCCGGGGAGCTGTTTTTT. Its protein product is CASSVPRSGELFF.

This chain connects TRBV7-2 to TRBJ1-2; 7 bases line up with TRBD1. With V trimmed by 0 bases and J by 6 bases, 1 base remained unmatched. Germline assignment: CDR1 SGHTA and CDR2 FQGNSA. This CDR3 is 13 amino acids long. DNA of the CDR3: TGTGCCAGCAGCTTAGCAGGGGGCGATGGCTACACCTTC. Translating gives CASSLAGGDGYTF.

The chain joins TRBV10-1 to TRBJ2-3; 8 bases map to TRBD2. Germline CDR1 is WNHNN and CDR2 is SYGVQD (reference sequence). With 5 bases clipped from V and 5 bases from J, the junction kept 12 bases outside the gene matches. The CDR3 covers 16 residues. Here the CDR3 DNA reads TGCGCCAGCAGTTTTTCTCCGGGAGCGGGGGAAGATACGCAGTATTTT. Amino acid sequence: CASSFSPGAGEDTQYF.

This clone was observed a single time. This sequence joins TRBV21-1 and TRBJ2-2; the table assigns TRBD1, which was not confirmed against the DNA. TRBV21-1 is flagged as a pseudogene. The CDR3 runs 15 residues. The CDR3, as DNA: TGTGCCAGCAGCAAAGGACACCCGGACACCGGGGAGCTGTTTTTT. It yields the protein CASSKGHPDTGELFF.

This clone was recorded only once. The genes are TRBV29-1 and TRBJ2-5; weak D call: TRBD2 (6 bases). The ends were cut back, 5 bases at V and 4 bases at J, with 14 bases in the middle. CDR1 SQVTM and CDR2 ANQGSEA come from the germline V gene. CDR3 length: 13 amino acids. The CDR3 region is CSVKRGSRETQYF. In DNA form, the CDR3 reads TGCAGCGTTAAACGGGGGTCCCGAGAGACCCAGTACTTC.

This clone was counted a few times. The chain recombines TRBV6-5 with TRBJ2-1, with 8 bases identical to TRBD2. The CDR3 consists of 14 residues. The junction had 8 bases not matched to a gene; V was cut back by 8 bases and J by 5 bases. CDR1 is MNHEY, CDR2 SVGAGI, per germline. CDR3 nucleotides: TGTGCCAGCCGGGCGGGGGGCGAGAACAATGAGCAGTTCTTC. It encodes CASRAGGENNEQFF.

The rearrangement joins TRBV7-9 to TRBJ2-1; 7 bases are shared with TRBD2. Losses at the gene ends were 5 bases for V and 3 bases for J; bases not matched to a gene: 7. This CDR3 comprises 15 residues. CDR1 is SEHNR, CDR2 FQNEAQ, per germline (reference sequence). CDR3 DNA: TGTGCCAGCAGCCAGAATCTAGCGGACTACAATGAGCAGTTCTTC. As protein: CASSQNLADYNEQFF.

J is TRBJ1-2 and V is TRBV18; D possibly corresponds to TRBD1 (6 bases). CDR1 and CDR2 from the germline V gene are KGHSH and LQKENI. The length of the CDR3 is 13 residues. Between the trimmed V and J ends, which lost 4 bases and 3 bases, there was a span of 9 bases. The CDR3 region is CASSLAGDYGYTF. CDR3 nucleotides: TGTGCCAGCTCACTAGCAGGGGACTATGGCTACACCTTC.

This rearrangement joins TRBV7-3 to TRBJ2-1; D possibly corresponds to TRBD1 (7 bases). Germline lookup yields CDR1 SGHTA and CDR2 FQGTGA. The CDR3 has 17 amino acids. V lost 0 bases, J lost 8 bases, and 20 bases lay in between. In nucleotides, the CDR3 is TGTGCCAGCAGCTTAACCCGGGGGACAGACCGGAGCGATGAGCAGTTCTTC. It encodes CASSLTRGTDRSDEQFF.

The chain combines TRBV2 with TRBJ2-5, with 11 bases fitting TRBD2. CDR1 and CDR2 from the germline V gene are SNHLY and FYNNEI. This CDR3 spans 15 amino acids. Losses at the gene ends were 4 bases for V and 1 base for J; bases not matched to a gene: 2. The CDR3 sequence is CASSASGRRQETQYF. The CDR3, as DNA: TGTGCCAGCAGTGCTAGCGGGAGGCGCCAAGAGACCCAGTACTTC.